The next 23 T cell receptor beta chains were all read from a single sample in a study of T cell repertoires in cytomegalovirus infection. TCRdb re-derived calls from the reads in MiXCR, one entry per CDR3 protein. Of hundreds of thousands of distinct CDR3 sequences detected, about 39% appear once; the ten largest clones hold around 45%. These receptors' antigens are unknown. The sequenced sample was cultured PBMCs, obtained from culture after CMV antigen stimulation. Receptors were obtained from a human donor in good health (CMV status not recorded). Some clones in this sample may be carry-over from other donors' samples.

The chain recombines TRBV19 with TRBJ2-1; tentatively, D is TRBD1 (6 bases). The CDR3 contains 13 residues. Germline-derived CDR1 and CDR2 are LNHDA and SQIVND (reference sequence). V gave up 4 bases and J gave up 2 bases, with 6 bases separating them. DNA for the CDR3: TGTGCCAGTAGTAGGGACACCTACAATGAGCAGTTCTTC. This encodes CASSRDTYNEQFF.

This rearrangement joins TRBV6-2 or TRBV6-3 to TRBJ2-7, with D hard to call. With 10 bases removed from V and 0 bases from J, the gap between germline ends came to 10 bases. Germline lookup yields CDR1 MNHEY and CDR2 SVGEGT. There are 12 residues in the CDR3. The DNA for the CDR3 is TGTGCCACGAGGACGGACTCCTACGAGCAGTACTTC. It is translated as CATRTDSYEQYF.

The chain joins TRBV6-1 to TRBJ1-1; no firm D call. The CDR3 sequence is 12 residues long. Germline CDR1 is MNHNS and CDR2 is SASEGT. Trimming left V 3 bases short and J 11 bases short, with 13 bases between. The CDR3 region has the DNA TGTGCCAGCAGTGATGAGAGGGCGCTGGCTTTCTTT. As protein: CASSDERALAFF.

This chain joins TRBV10-3 and TRBJ2-5; 8 bases map to TRBD2. CDR1 and CDR2 from the germline V gene are ENHRY and SYGVKD. The CDR3 is 15 residues long. V trimming: 4 bases; J trimming: 10 bases; junction bases outside the gene matches: 14. The CDR3 sequence: CAISGLAGRTRDQYF. In nucleotides, the CDR3 is TGTGCCATCAGTGGCCTAGCGGGCCGAACAAGGGACCAGTACTTC.

This clonotype has more than one count but fewer than ten. The chain couples TRBV18 to TRBJ1-6, with TRBD1 matching over 7 bases. Germline V lookup: CDR1 KGHSH, CDR2 LQKENI. V shed 2 bases and J 8 bases; nucleotides not matched to a gene: 12. The CDR3 has 17 amino acids. The CDR3 loop is CASSPGTAQAAYSPLHF. DNA of the CDR3: TGTGCCAGCTCACCAGGGACAGCGCAGGCAGCCTATTCACCCCTCCACTTT.

The chain links TRBV12-3 or TRBV12-4 to TRBJ1-4, with TRBD1 matching over 7 bases. The V gene end was trimmed by 5 bases and the J gene end by 7 bases; junction bases not matched to a gene: 7. This CDR3 has 14 residues. CDR3 amino acids: CASSETGASEKLFF. CDR3 in DNA: TGTGCCAGCAGTGAAACAGGGGCGTCTGAAAAACTGTTTTTT.

The rearrangement joins TRBV6-6 to TRBJ2-3; D is unresolved. Trimming removed 0 bases from V and 6 bases from J, with 4 bases in between. The germline V gene has CDR1 MNHNY and CDR2 SVGAGI (reference sequence). The length of the CDR3 is 12 residues. The CDR3 DNA is TGTGCCAGCAGTTACTCGTGGGATACGCAGTATTTT. It encodes CASSYSWDTQYF.

The V gene is TRBV7-2, the J gene TRBJ2-5; D is unresolved. The V end lost 4 bases, the J end lost 5 bases, and 11 bases lay between the germline ends. CDR1 is SGHTA, CDR2 FQGNSA, per germline. The CDR3 runs to 13 residues. CDR3 bases: TGTGCCAGCAGCTCGGTCCCCGGGGAGACCCAGTACTTC. It encodes CASSSVPGETQYF.

The chain uses TRBV9 and TRBJ2-1; D gene unclear. Per germline, CDR1 SGDLS and CDR2 YYNGEE. The CDR3 consists of 13 residues. V dropped 4 bases and J dropped 8 bases, with 13 bases sitting between them. The CDR3 spells CASSLGSSYEQFF. CDR3 sequence (DNA): TGTGCCAGCAGCCTAGGGTCATCGTATGAGCAGTTCTTC.

To note about this clonotype: The conserved phenylalanine or tryptophan is not found at the CDR3 terminus, so this likely reflects a read error. This sequence joins TRBV10-3 and TRBJ2-1, with no clear D. V lost 2 bases and J lost 9, with 17 bases in between. CDR3 length: 15 amino acids. Germline V gives CDR1 ENHRY, CDR2 SYGVKD. As DNA, the CDR3 is TGTGCCATCAGTGAGACCTACAACGACAAATCTGAGCAGTTCTTA. It is translated as CAISETYNDKSEQFL.

The V call is TRBV20-1, the J call TRBJ1-1; 9 nucleotides align to TRBD1. The CDR3 consists of 13 residues. Germline loops: CDR1 DFQATT, CDR2 SNEGSKA (reference sequence). J lost 3 bases, V lost 6 bases, and 5 bases had no gene match. The CDR3 nucleotides are TGCAGTGCGGCGGACAGGGGATACACTGAAGCTTTCTTT. Translated, it gives CSAADRGYTEAFF.

This clonotype was seen a few times. The chain is built from TRBV7-8 and TRBJ2-7; D not certain. V lost 5 bases to trimming and J lost 2 bases, with 16 bases between them. This CDR3 spans 15 amino acids. Germline values: CDR1 SGHVS, CDR2 FQNEAQ. The CDR3 loop is CASSRYSPSPYEQYF. The DNA for the CDR3 is TGTGCCAGCAGCCGATACTCCCCCTCTCCCTACGAGCAGTACTTC. The whole variable domain, filled in from reference TRBV7-8 and TRBJ2-7, reads GAGVSQSPRYKVAKRGQDVALRCDPISGHVSLFWYQQALGQGPEFLTYFQNEAQLDKSGLPSDRFFAERPEGSVSTLKIQRTQQEDSAVYLCASSRYSPSPYEQYFGPGTRLTVT.

In its sample, this clonotype was seen a few times. This chain uses TRBV7-2 with TRBJ2-7; no clear D. V was trimmed by 0 bases and J by 1 base, leaving 7 bases between them. The CDR3 totals 14 residues. Germline CDR1 and CDR2: SGHTA and FQGNSA. The CDR3 DNA sequence: TGTGCCAGCAGCTTAGCCACACTGTCCTACGAGCAGTACTTC. Amino acid sequence: CASSLATLSYEQYF.

The rearrangement uses TRBV7-2 and TRBJ2-4, with D perhaps TRBD2 (6 bases). CDR3 length: 14 amino acids. V gave up 5 bases and J gave up 10 bases, with 18 bases separating them. Germline values: CDR1 SGHTA, CDR2 FQGNSA. The CDR3, as DNA: TGTGCCAGCAGCCCAGGAGGGGCAGGGCTTATTCAGTACTTC. Translation: CASSPGGAGLIQYF.

The sample holds a few counts of this clonotype. The chain uses TRBV7-8 and TRBJ2-1; D gene uncertain. Germline lookup yields CDR1 SGHVS and CDR2 FQNEAQ. Trimming pared 5 bases from V and 5 bases from J, leaving 16 bases between. The length of the CDR3 is 15 residues. For the CDR3, the DNA is TGTGCCAGCAGCGTAAAACACCACAAGGACAATGAGCAGTTCTTC. This gives the protein CASSVKHHKDNEQFF.

The chain employs TRBV11-2 and TRBJ2-1, with D perhaps TRBD1 (6 bases). Germline CDR1 and CDR2: SGHAT and FQNNGV. The CDR3 extends over 16 amino acids. V lost 3 bases and J 5 bases, leaving 17 bases between the germline ends. This CDR3 reads CASSFLASGANNEQFF. The CDR3 region has the DNA TGTGCCAGCAGCTTTCTCGCCTCAGGGGCGAACAATGAGCAGTTCTTC.

V gene TRBV12-3 or TRBV12-4 combines with J gene TRBJ2-7; either TRBD1 or TRBD2 may supply D (5 bases each). The CDR3 runs 14 residues. V lost 1 base and J 2 bases, leaving 9 bases between the germline ends. The CDR3, as DNA: TGTGCCAGCAGTTTAGGGGACCAGACCTACGAGCAGTACTTC. This translates into CASSLGDQTYEQYF.

The chain couples TRBV12-3 or TRBV12-4 to TRBJ2-1; 13 positions match TRBD2. CDR3 length: 16 amino acids. J lost 6 bases, V lost 8 bases, and 10 bases had no gene match. The CDR3 region has the DNA TGTGCCAGCGGCCACTCACTAGCGGGAGGGGGCAATGAGCAGTTCTTC. Encoded protein: CASGHSLAGGGNEQFF.

The CDR3 loop reads CASSMASGNTEAFF. The CDR3 DNA is TGTGCCAGCAGCATGGCGTCGGGGAACACTGAAGCTTTCTTT. This chain joins TRBV7-8 and TRBJ1-1; D unclear. Germline V gene data show CDR1 as SGHVS and CDR2 as FQNEAQ. This CDR3 comprises 14 residues. V lost 5 bases and J lost 1, with 11 bases in between.

This clonotype was seen a handful of times. CDR3 nucleotides: TGTGCCAGCAGTGAAGCTGCCGGGAGTCCCTACGAGCAGTACTTC. Translating it yields CASSEAAGSPYEQYF. This chain links TRBV6-1 with TRBJ2-7; D perhaps matches TRBD2 (6 bases). The V gene lost 0 bases and the J gene lost 2 bases, with 11 bases spanning the gap. Germline CDR1 is MNHNS and CDR2 is SASEGT. The CDR3 has 15 residues.

This clonotype was seen only once. The chain uses TRBV15 and TRBJ2-3; no clear D gene. The CDR3 is 16 amino acids. CDR1 and CDR2 (germline): LNHNV, YYDKDF (reference sequence). The V gene lost 5 bases and the J gene lost 1 base, with 16 bases spanning the gap. The DNA for the CDR3 is TGTGCCACCAGCTGGGCCCCAACACCTGGCACAGATACGCAGTATTTT. Residues: CATSWAPTPGTDTQYF.

The CDR3 DNA reads as TGTGCCAGCAGCTTAGCCTTACAACTAGGGAATGAGCAGTTCTTC. Its protein product is CASSLALQLGNEQFF. This sequence joins TRBV7-9 and TRBJ2-1, with a tentative D call TRBD2 (5 bases). The CDR3 spans 15 residues. Germline V gene sequence: CDR1 SEHNR, CDR2 FQNEAQ (reference sequence). Deletions cut 0 bases from V and 7 bases from J, with 13 bases between.

This rearrangement joins TRBV7-8 to TRBJ2-2; D not certain. Germline CDR1 reads SGHVS; CDR2 reads FQNEAQ. Trimming removed 1 base at V and 4 bases at J, with 13 bases between. This CDR3 is 16 amino acids long. The CDR3, as DNA: TGTGCCAGCAGCTTAGGCCGTGGTCGCGGCACCGGGGAGCTGTTTTTT. Amino acid sequence: CASSLGRGRGTGELFF.